Sequencing of this T cell receptor beta chain was carried out in a study of cytomegalovirus exposure and HLA in healthy donors. Germline CDR1 SGHRS, CDR2 YFSETQ. The CDR3 runs 16 residues. Deletions cut 2 bases from V and 7 bases from J, with 18 bases between. This clone showed up just a few times. The PCR used 60 Vbeta and 13 Jbeta primers. The method was immunoSEQ multiplex PCR; TCRdb's version includes in-frame clones alone and lacks a portion of them. In the table there are some 150,000 clones, around 90% of which are singletons. Material: PBMCs. The sequence was collected from a woman in her twenties or thirties in good health and CMV-seronegative. V usage is TRBV5-1 and J usage is TRBJ1-4, with D perhaps TRBD1 (5 bases). Written as DNA, the CDR3 is TGCGCCAGCAGCTTTTCATTGTTGGGGCGCGGTGAAAAACTGTTTTTT. It translates to CASSFSLLGRGEKLFF.